A selection of T cell receptor beta chains follows, all from one sample in a study of T cells in pancreatic ductal adenocarcinoma. Assay: immunoSEQ multiplex PCR; the TCRdb copy retains only in-frame clones and omits some. The sample lists 25,000 to 35,000 clones, over 85% occurring once. The sequencing input was PBMCs. The receptors were gathered from a human donor with pancreatic ductal adenocarcinoma. Both conserved end residues are part of each CDR3. Fields, in order: D gene, clone size, J gene, V gene, CDR3 protein, CDR3 DNA. The D gene is left open where the match is weak. Not all rows give a size; the values are once, few, many and, for expanded clones, a class.

>.|.|TRBJ2-7|TRBV5-1
CASSPDGSTEQYF
TGCGCCAGCAGCCCGGACGGATCTACCGAGCAGTACTTC
>.|.|TRBJ1-1|TRBV6-5
CASSPGGAEAFF
TGTGCCAGCAGTCCCGGAGGCGCTGAAGCTTTCTTT
>.|.|TRBJ1-1|TRBV19
CASSIVGGKNTEAFF
TGTGCCAGTAGTATTGTTGGGGGGAAGAACACTGAAGCTTTCTTT
>.|once|TRBJ2-5|TRBV7-9
CASSSGAQETQYF
TGTGCCAGCAGCTCAGGGGCCCAAGAGACCCAGTACTTC
>TRBD1|.|TRBJ1-2|TRBV2
CASSPTGTPGYTF
TGTGCCAGCAGTCCGACAGGGACTCCGGGCTACACCTTC
>TRBD1|.|TRBJ1-5|TRBV7-3
CASSLDTPTGFDQPQHF
TGTGCCAGCAGCTTAGACACTCCGACAGGGTTCGATCAGCCCCAGCATTTT
>TRBD2|.|TRBJ2-7|TRBV7-9
CASSYGNSGDYEQYF
TGTGCCAGCAGTTATGGGAATAGCGGGGACTACGAGCAGTACTTC
>TRBD2|once|TRBJ2-7|TRBV5-1
CASSLVSGSSYEQYF
TGCGCCAGCAGCTTGGTAAGCGGGAGCTCCTACGAGCAGTACTTC
>.|once|TRBJ2-6|TRBV4-3
CASSQEAGSGANVLTF
TGCGCCAGCAGCCAAGAAGCAGGCTCTGGGGCCAACGTCCTGACTTTC
>TRBD1|.|TRBJ1-2|TRBV4-1
CASSQERDRSVGWYGYTF
TGCGCCAGCAGCCAGGAGCGGGACAGGTCCGTCGGATGGTATGGCTACACCTTC
>.|.|TRBJ1-5|TRBV28
CASSWPDDLYSNQPQHF
TGTGCCAGCAGTTGGCCCGACGATTTGTATAGCAATCAGCCCCAGCATTTT
>.|.|TRBJ2-7|TRBV6-5
CASSYTFTSYEQYF
TGTGCCAGCAGTTACACATTTACCTCCTACGAGCAGTACTTC
>.|.|TRBJ2-7|TRBV5-1
CASQRDRTYEQYF
TGCGCCAGCCAACGGGACCGCACCTACGAGCAGTACTTC
>.|few|TRBJ2-1|TRBV27
CASSPDPYNEQFF
TGTGCCAGCAGTCCGGATCCTTACAATGAGCAGTTCTTC
>TRBD2|.|TRBJ2-5|TRBV14
CASSRAGGRETQYF
TGTGCCAGCAGCCGAGCGGGAGGTCGTGAGACCCAGTACTTC
>.|.|TRBJ1-1|TRBV4-3
CASSQGRDTIGAFF
TGCGCCAGCAGCCAGGGCAGGGATACGATTGGAGCTTTCTTT
>TRBD2|.|TRBJ2-3|TRBV7-3
CASSSREGSTDTQYF
TGTGCCAGCAGCTCAAGGGAGGGTAGCACAGATACGCAGTATTTT
>TRBD1|once|TRBJ1-1|TRBV5-1
CASSPMTGENTEAFF
TGCGCCAGCAGCCCGATGACAGGGGAGAACACTGAAGCTTTCTTT
>TRBD1|.|TRBJ2-2|TRBV2
CASSATGAQNTGELFF
TGTGCCAGCAGCGCTACAGGGGCCCAGAACACCGGGGAGCTGTTTTTT
>.|.|TRBJ1-2|TRBV21-1
CASSPGGTGTYGYTF
TGTGCCAGCAGCCCCGGCGGGACAGGGACCTATGGCTACACCTTC
>.|.|TRBJ2-1|TRBV7-9
CASSLGEVSYNEQFF
TGTGCCAGCAGCTTGGGGGAGGTCTCCTACAATGAGCAGTTCTTC
>TRBD1|.|TRBJ2-7|TRBV11-2
CASSLAGQVKTYEQYF
TGTGCCAGCAGCTTAGCCGGACAGGTAAAGACCTACGAGCAGTACTTC
>.|.|TRBJ2-7|TRBV4-1
CASSHPDRGYYEQYF
TGCGCCAGCAGCCATCCGGACAGAGGGTACTACGAGCAGTACTTC
>TRBD1|once|TRBJ2-7|TRBV5-8
CASSLGQGNEQYF
TGTGCCAGCAGCTTGGGACAGGGGAACGAGCAGTACTTC
>.|.|TRBJ2-2|TRBV28
CASSYTGELFF
TGTGCCAGCAGTTACACCGGGGAGCTGTTTTTT
>TRBD2|.|TRBJ2-5|TRBV13
CASSPRLAGTQETQYF
TGTGCCAGCAGCCCCCGACTAGCGGGCACACAAGAGACCCAGTACTTC
>.|.|TRBJ2-6|TRBV15
CATSLSGANVLTF
TGTGCCACCAGCCTCTCTGGGGCCAACGTCCTGACTTTC
>TRBD1|.|TRBJ2-3|TRBV6-1
CASSDQTGSDTQYF
TGTGCCAGCAGTGACCAGACAGGGTCAGATACGCAGTATTTT
>.|.|TRBJ2-3|TRBV7-2
CASSLAQASGTDTQYF
TGTGCCAGCAGCTTAGCGCAGGCTAGCGGCACAGATACGCAGTATTTT
>TRBD1|.|TRBJ2-7|TRBV9
CASSVGLTGDSYEQYF
TGTGCCAGCAGCGTAGGGTTGACAGGGGACTCCTACGAGCAGTACTTC
>TRBD1|.|TRBJ1-1|TRBV27
CASSSLTGKAFF
TGTGCCAGCAGTTCCCTGACAGGGAAAGCTTTCTTT
>.|.|TRBJ2-7|TRBV27
CASSFGDPSSREQYF
TGTGCCAGCAGTTTCGGGGACCCAAGCTCCCGCGAGCAGTACTTC
>.|.|TRBJ2-2|TRBV5-4
CASSSPGTGELFF
TGTGCCAGCAGCTCCCCCGGAACCGGGGAGCTGTTTTTT
>.|.|TRBJ1-2|TRBV14
CASSQAGTYGYTF
TGTGCCAGCAGCCAAGCGGGGACCTATGGCTACACCTTC
>TRBD2|.|TRBJ2-7|TRBV5-4
CASSQDWASGNYEQYF
TGTGCCAGCAGCCAAGATTGGGCTAGCGGGAACTACGAGCAGTACTTC
>.|.|TRBJ2-7|TRBV27
CASSLGHNYEQYF
TGTGCCAGCAGCTTGGGACACAACTACGAGCAGTACTTC
>TRBD1|.|TRBJ1-1|TRBV6-5
CASSSPPGQVPLGAFF
TGTGCCAGCAGTTCTCCTCCGGGACAGGTCCCCCTGGGAGCTTTCTTT
>.|once|TRBJ2-3|TRBV4-2
CASSQVESLGTDTQYF
TGTGCCAGCAGCCAAGTAGAGAGTCTTGGCACAGATACGCAGTATTTT
>TRBD1|.|TRBJ2-7|TRBV28
CASRPPGTGALTYEQYF
TGTGCCAGCAGGCCACCCGGGACAGGGGCGCTAACCTACGAGCAGTACTTC
>TRBD1|.|TRBJ2-4|TRBV15
CATSGQQGALKNIQYF
TGTGCCACCAGCGGCCAACAGGGGGCGCTTAAAAACATTCAGTACTTC
>.|.|TRBJ2-2|TRBV18
CASSPRTVDTGELFF
TGTGCCAGCTCACCACGGACGGTGGACACCGGGGAGCTGTTTTTT
>.|.|TRBJ2-2|TRBV5-1
CASSGENTGELFF
TGCGCCAGCTCGGGGGAGAACACCGGGGAGCTGTTTTTT
>.|.|TRBJ2-2|TRBV18
CASSPQGMTGELFF
TGTGCCAGCTCACCACAGGGGATGACCGGGGAGCTGTTTTTT
>.|.|TRBJ2-3|TRBV19
CASSLNHRVTSTDTQYF
TGTGCCAGTAGTTTAAACCACAGGGTGACTAGCACAGATACGCAGTATTTT
>TRBD2|.|TRBJ2-1|TRBV30
CAWDAGTSGRGGNEQFF
TGTGCCTGGGATGCCGGGACTAGCGGGAGAGGAGGCAATGAGCAGTTCTTC
>.|.|TRBJ1-4|TRBV19
CASSLGGRVNEKLFF
TGTGCCAGTAGTCTCGGGGGGCGAGTAAATGAAAAACTGTTTTTT
>TRBD1|.|TRBJ1-3|TRBV5-4
CASSYLDRGLGNTIYF
TGTGCCAGCAGCTACCTTGACAGGGGGCTAGGAAACACCATATATTTT
>.|.|TRBJ2-7|TRBV11-2
CASSLAGGDYSEQYF
TGTGCCAGCAGCTTAGCAGGAGGCGACTACTCCGAGCAGTACTTC
>TRBD1|few|TRBJ1-4|TRBV18
CASSPGWTGPTTNEKLFF
TGTGCCAGCTCACCGGGGTGGACAGGGCCGACAACTAATGAAAAACTGTTTTTT
>.|.|TRBJ2-7|TRBV4-3
CASSQDNYEQYF
TGCGCCAGCAGCCAAGACAACTACGAGCAGTACTTC